This T cell receptor (beta chain) originates from a study of cytomegalovirus exposure and HLA in healthy donors. V was pared by 6 bases and J by 8 bases, with 6 bases of the junction left unmatched. Germline V CDR1 and CDR2: SNHLY, FYNNEI. The CDR3 spans 13 residues. As regards this clone: Its specificity is not known.

Findings and caveats of the study: Using the classifier, cytomegalovirus status was reportedly diagnosed with high specificity and sensitivity. According to a subsequent analysis, TCR clusters from the first cohort were inclined to appear together in the roughly 110 validation repertoires. Cytomegalovirus-associated TCR beta chains were listed, numbering 164.

Some clones are missing from TCRdb's copy, which holds only in-frame ones; the method was immunoSEQ multiplex PCR. The repertoire holds over 100,000 clones, with roughly 94% as singletons. The sequence came from a woman aged 18-30 years in good health and CMV-seronegative. Sequenced sample: PBMCs. This rearrangement joins TRBV2 to TRBJ1-2, with 10 bases fitting TRBD1. CDR3 nucleotides: TGTGCCAGCAGGACAGGGGGCCTCAGGGGCTACACCTTC. The encoded protein is CASRTGGLRGYTF.